This entry is about one T cell receptor (beta chain). This sample was taken from a study of CD8 T cells in Susac syndrome. FACS enriched CD8+ TEMRA cells, while bulk CD8+ and CD4+ were negatively isolated. This CDR3 region has 16 residues. V shed 8 bases and J 2 bases; nucleotides not matched to a gene: 10. Germline V gene lookup returns CDR1 SEHNR and CDR2 FQNEAQ (reference sequence). When the RNA was reverse transcribed, random hexamers were used with an input of roughly 0.5 to 1 ug. MiXCR, run by TCRdb on the immunoSEQ multiplex PCR reads, gives a single entry per CDR3 protein. The sample has approximately 130,000 distinct CDR3 sequences, roughly 89% seen once.

The TCR was taken from a human donor with multiple sclerosis. The gene calls are TRBV7-9 and TRBJ2-1; 9 nucleotides match TRBD1. Sequenced sample: CD8+ T cells from PBMCs. For the CDR3, the DNA is TGTGCCAGCGGGGGACAGGGTGTTAATCCCTACAATGAGCAGTTCTTC. It translates to CASGGQGVNPYNEQFF. Supplemented by reference TRBV7-9 and TRBJ2-1, the full variable domain reads DTGVSQNPRHKITKRGQNVTFRCDPISEHNRLYWYRQTLGQGPEFLTYFQNEAQLEKSRLLSDRFSAERPKGSFSTLEIQRTEQGDSAMYLCASGGQGVNPYNEQFFGPGTRLTVL.